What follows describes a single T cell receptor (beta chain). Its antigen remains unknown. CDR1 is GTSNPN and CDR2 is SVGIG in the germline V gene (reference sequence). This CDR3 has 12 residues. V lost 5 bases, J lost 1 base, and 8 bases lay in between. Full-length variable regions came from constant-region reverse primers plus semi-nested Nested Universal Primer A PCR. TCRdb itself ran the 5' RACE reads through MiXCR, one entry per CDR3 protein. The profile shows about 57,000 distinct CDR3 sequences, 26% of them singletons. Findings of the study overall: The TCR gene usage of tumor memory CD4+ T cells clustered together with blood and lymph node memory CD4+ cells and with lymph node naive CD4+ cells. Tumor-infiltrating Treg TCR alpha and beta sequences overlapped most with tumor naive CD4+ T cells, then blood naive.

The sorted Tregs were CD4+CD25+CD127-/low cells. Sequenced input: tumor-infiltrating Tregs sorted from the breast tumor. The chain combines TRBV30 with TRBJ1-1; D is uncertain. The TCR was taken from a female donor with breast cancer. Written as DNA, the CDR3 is TGTGCCTGGGCGGGAGAGAACACTGAAGCTTTCTTT. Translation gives CAWAGENTEAFF.